Sequencing of this T cell receptor (beta chain) was carried out in a study of T cells expressing NK-cell markers. As for the study in general: According to the study, TCR beta repertoires originated from sorted CD3+CD56+NKG2C+, CD3+CD56+NKG2C- and CD3+CD56-NKG2C+ T cells.

TCRdb re-called the 5' RACE reads and shows each CDR3 protein once, DNA omitted. The sample table includes 350,000 to 450,000 distinct CDR3 sequences. The CDR3 contains 17 residues. Per the germline V gene, CDR1 is KGHSH and CDR2 is LQKENI. This TCR was sampled from a man aged 18-70 years in good health. V usage is TRBV18 and J usage is TRBJ2-7; the TRBD1 assignment by TCRdb is unverifiable without DNA. Sequencing used blood T cells: a sorted CD56 or NKG2C T cell subset, CD4+ or CD8+ T cells, or bulk PBMC T cells (not recorded which). CDR3 sequence: CASSPIPPERGPYEQYF.